Below, one T cell receptor beta chain is given with its context. The antigen is unknown. The sample originates from a study of shared clonotypes between healthy human individuals. About the study: Researchers drew samples from two women and a few men aged 18 to 49. Notes on the study in general: Larger richness was generally estimated for naive than memory subsets.

The germline V gene encodes CDR1 LNHDA and CDR2 SQIVND (reference sequence). CDR3 size: 15 residues. V dropped 3 bases and J dropped 2 bases, with 11 bases sitting between them. Profiling relied on immunoSEQ multiplex PCR, and the TCRdb table lists in-frame clones only, not all of them. The profile shows some 500,000 clones, roughly 95% of them singletons. The V call is TRBV19, the J call TRBJ1-5, with TRBD1 as a possible D gene (5 bases). The source of this sequence is a woman aged 25 to 39 in good health. What was sequenced was naive CD4+ T cells sorted from blood. Stated subset: CD45RA+ positively selected. The DNA of the CDR3 is TGTGCCAGTAGTATGTGGGGACCGGGCAATCAGCCCCAGCATTTT. This gives the protein CASSMWGPGNQPQHF.